A selection of T cell receptor beta chains follows, all from one sample in a study of blood T cell repertoires in COVID-19. Method: immunoSEQ multiplex PCR; TCRdb's copy keeps in-frame clones and lacks some. The sample records some 100,000 clones, around 81% being singletons. Sequencing was done on a sample of peripheral blood. The receptors were gathered from a man over 45 with active or convalescent COVID-19. Each CDR3 is given with its conserved first and last residue. Each record gives: D gene, V gene, clone size, J gene, CDR3 DNA, CDR3 protein. D genes are given only for firm matches. Only part of the rows carry a size: once, few, many, or a class if the clone is expanded.

D: -
V: TRBV27
size: -
J: TRBJ2-1
DNA: TGTGCCAGCAGTGCACAGGGAGAGATCAATGAGCAGTTCTTC
CDR3: CASSAQGEINEQFF

D: TRBD2
V: TRBV10-2
size: -
J: TRBJ2-3
DNA: TGCGCCAGCAGCCAGCGGGAGGGTTCTAGCACAGATACGCAGTATTTT
CDR3: CASSQREGSSTDTQYF

D: -
V: TRBV18
size: -
J: TRBJ1-5
DNA: TGTGCCAGCTCACCATCTCCTGACACTAGCAATCAGCCCCAGCATTTT
CDR3: CASSPSPDTSNQPQHF

D: TRBD1
V: TRBV6-1
size: few
J: TRBJ2-1
DNA: TGTGCCAGCAGTGAAGCTGGGACAGGGTCGCCGTTCTTC
CDR3: CASSEAGTGSPFF

D: TRBD2
V: TRBV2
size: -
J: TRBJ2-1
DNA: TGTGCCAGCGGGACTAGCGCTAATAACAATGAGCAGTTCTTC
CDR3: CASGTSANNNEQFF

D: -
V: TRBV7-3
size: -
J: TRBJ2-7
DNA: TGTGCCAGCAGCTTATCAGGGGCATCGAGCGAGCAGTACTTC
CDR3: CASSLSGASSEQYF

D: TRBD1
V: TRBV19
size: -
J: TRBJ1-2
DNA: TGTGCCAGTAGTATTTCCGGGACAGGGGCCTATGGCTACACCTTC
CDR3: CASSISGTGAYGYTF

D: -
V: TRBV6-5
size: -
J: TRBJ1-2
DNA: TGTGCCAGCAGTTACGACGGAAAGCGGGGCTACACCTTC
CDR3: CASSYDGKRGYTF

D: -
V: TRBV7-2
size: few
J: TRBJ2-1
DNA: TGTGCCAGCAGCTTAGCGGACGCCAGCGGTTACAATGAGCAGTTCTTC
CDR3: CASSLADASGYNEQFF

D: -
V: TRBV30
size: once
J: TRBJ1-2
DNA: TGTGCCTGGAGTGCTTCAGGGTATGGCTACACCTTC
CDR3: CAWSASGYGYTF

D: TRBD2
V: TRBV24-1
size: -
J: TRBJ2-1
DNA: TGTGCCACCAGTGATTTGGCACTAGCGAACAACAATGAGCAGTTCTTC
CDR3: CATSDLALANNNEQFF

D: TRBD2
V: TRBV19
size: -
J: TRBJ2-1
DNA: TGTGCCAGTAGTACCAGCGGGAGTAGGGTATTCAATGAGCAGTTCTTC
CDR3: CASSTSGSRVFNEQFF

D: TRBD2
V: TRBV5-6
size: few
J: TRBJ2-1
DNA: TGTGCCAGCAGCTCCCCGACTAGCGAATACAATGAGCAGTTCTTC
CDR3: CASSSPTSEYNEQFF

D: TRBD2
V: TRBV9
size: -
J: TRBJ2-5
DNA: TGTGCCAGCAGCGTAGGACTAGCGGGAGGCTCCCAAGAGACCCAGTACTTC
CDR3: CASSVGLAGGSQETQYF